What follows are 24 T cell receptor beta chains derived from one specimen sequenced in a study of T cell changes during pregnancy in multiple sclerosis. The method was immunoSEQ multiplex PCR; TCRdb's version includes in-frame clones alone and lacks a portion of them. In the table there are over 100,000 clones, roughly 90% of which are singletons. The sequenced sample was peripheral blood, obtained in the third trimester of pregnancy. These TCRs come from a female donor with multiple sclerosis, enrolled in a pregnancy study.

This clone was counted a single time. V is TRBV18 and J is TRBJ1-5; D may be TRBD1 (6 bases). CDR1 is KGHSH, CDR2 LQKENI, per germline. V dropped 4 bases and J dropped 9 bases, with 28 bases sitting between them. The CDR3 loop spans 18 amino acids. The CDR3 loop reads CASSLQPMTGDLGRPQHF. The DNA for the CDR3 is TGTGCCAGCTCACTTCAGCCTATGACAGGTGACCTTGGACGGCCCCAGCATTTT.

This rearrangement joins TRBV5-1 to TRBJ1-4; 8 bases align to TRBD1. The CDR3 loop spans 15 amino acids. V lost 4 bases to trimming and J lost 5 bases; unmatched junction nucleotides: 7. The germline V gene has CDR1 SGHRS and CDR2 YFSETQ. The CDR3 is CASSLTGQENEKLFF. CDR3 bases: TGCGCCAGCAGCCTAACGGGACAGGAAAATGAAAAACTGTTTTTT.

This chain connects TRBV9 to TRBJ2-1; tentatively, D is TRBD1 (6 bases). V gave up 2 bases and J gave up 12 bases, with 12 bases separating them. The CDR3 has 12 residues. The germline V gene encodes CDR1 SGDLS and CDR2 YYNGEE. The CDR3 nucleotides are TGTGCCAGCAGCGTCTCTCCAGGGGCGCAGTTCTTC. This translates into CASSVSPGAQFF.

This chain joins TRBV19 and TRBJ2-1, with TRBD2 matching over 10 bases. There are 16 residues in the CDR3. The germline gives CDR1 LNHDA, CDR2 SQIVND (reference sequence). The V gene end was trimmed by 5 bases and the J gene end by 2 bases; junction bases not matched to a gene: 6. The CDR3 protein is CASSRGLASTYNEQFF. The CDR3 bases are TGTGCCAGTAGTCGGGGACTAGCGAGCACCTACAATGAGCAGTTCTTC.

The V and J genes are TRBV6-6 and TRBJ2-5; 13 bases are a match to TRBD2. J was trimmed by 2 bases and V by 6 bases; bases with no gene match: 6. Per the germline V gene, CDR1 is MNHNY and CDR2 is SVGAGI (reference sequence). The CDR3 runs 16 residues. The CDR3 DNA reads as TGTGCCAGCAGATTGCCGGGACTAGCGGGGCAAGAGACCCAGTACTTC. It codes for CASRLPGLAGQETQYF.

DNA of the CDR3: TGTGCCTGGAGGCACGACAGGGTGAACACTGAAGCTTTCTTT. This gives the protein CAWRHDRVNTEAFF. This chain joins TRBV30 and TRBJ1-1, with 7 bases fitting TRBD1. This CDR3 is 14 amino acids long. V lost 3 bases to trimming and J lost 0 bases; unmatched junction nucleotides: 4. The germline V gene has CDR1 GTSNPN and CDR2 SVGIG (reference sequence).

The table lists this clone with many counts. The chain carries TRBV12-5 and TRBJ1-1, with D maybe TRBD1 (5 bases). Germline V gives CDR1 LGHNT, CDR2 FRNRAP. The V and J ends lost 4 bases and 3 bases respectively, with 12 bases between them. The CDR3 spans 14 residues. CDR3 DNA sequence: TGTGCTAGTGGTTACGGGGGGGGAGACACTGAAGCTTTCTTT. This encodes CASGYGGGDTEAFF. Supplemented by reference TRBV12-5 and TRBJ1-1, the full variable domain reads DARVTQTPRHKVTEMGQEVTMRCQPILGHNTVFWYRQTMMQGLELLAYFRNRAPLDDSGMPKDRFSAEMPDATLATLKIQPSEPRDSAVYFCASGYGGGDTEAFFGQGTRLTVV.

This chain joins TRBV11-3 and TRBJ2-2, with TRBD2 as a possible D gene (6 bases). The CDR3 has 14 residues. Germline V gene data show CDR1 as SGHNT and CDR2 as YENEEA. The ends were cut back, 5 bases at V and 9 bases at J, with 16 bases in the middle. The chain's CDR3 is CASSPRDRPWELFF. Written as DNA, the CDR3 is TGTGCCAGCAGCCCGCGGGACCGCCCCTGGGAGCTGTTTTTT.

The CDR3 reads CASSGQGGGYEQYF. DNA of the CDR3: TGTGCCAGCAGTGGACAGGGTGGAGGCTACGAGCAGTACTTC. V usage is TRBV5-4 and J usage is TRBJ2-7; 8 positions agree with TRBD1. From germline, CDR1 is SGHNT and CDR2 YYREEE (reference sequence). Trimming cost V 5 bases and J 3 bases; bases outside gene matches: 7. There are 14 residues in the CDR3.

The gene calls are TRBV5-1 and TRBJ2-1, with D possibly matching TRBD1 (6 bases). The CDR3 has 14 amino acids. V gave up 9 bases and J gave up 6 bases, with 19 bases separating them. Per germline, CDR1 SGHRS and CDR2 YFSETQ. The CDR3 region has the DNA TGCGCCACCAGGACCGGACAGAGTGTCAATGAGCAGTTCTTC. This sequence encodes CATRTGQSVNEQFF.

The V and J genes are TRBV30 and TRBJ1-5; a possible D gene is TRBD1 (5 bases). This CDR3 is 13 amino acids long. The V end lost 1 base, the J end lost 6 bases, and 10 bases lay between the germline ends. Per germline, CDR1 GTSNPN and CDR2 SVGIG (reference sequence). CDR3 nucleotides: TGTGCCTGGAGTGGGGGGGGAGGTCAGCCCCAGCATTTT. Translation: CAWSGGGGQPQHF.

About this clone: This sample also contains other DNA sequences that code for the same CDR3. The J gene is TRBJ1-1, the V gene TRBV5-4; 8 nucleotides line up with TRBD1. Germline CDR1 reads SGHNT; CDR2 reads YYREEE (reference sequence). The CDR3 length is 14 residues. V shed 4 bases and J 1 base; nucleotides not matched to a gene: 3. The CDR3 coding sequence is TGTGCCAGCAGCCCCGGGACAGGGAACACTGAAGCTTTCTTT. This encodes CASSPGTGNTEAFF.

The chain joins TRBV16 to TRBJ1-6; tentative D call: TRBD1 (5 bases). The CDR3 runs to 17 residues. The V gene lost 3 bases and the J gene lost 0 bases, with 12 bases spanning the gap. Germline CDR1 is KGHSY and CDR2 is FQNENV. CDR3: CASSHHTGGSYNSPLHF. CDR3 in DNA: TGTGCCAGCAGCCATCACACGGGGGGCTCCTATAATTCACCCCTCCACTTT.

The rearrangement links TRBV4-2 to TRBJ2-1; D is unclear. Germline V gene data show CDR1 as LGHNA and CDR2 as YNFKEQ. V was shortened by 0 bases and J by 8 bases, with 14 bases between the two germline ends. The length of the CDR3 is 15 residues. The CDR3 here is CASSQEPATTYEQFF. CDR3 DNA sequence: TGTGCCAGCAGCCAAGAGCCGGCGACGACATATGAGCAGTTCTTC.

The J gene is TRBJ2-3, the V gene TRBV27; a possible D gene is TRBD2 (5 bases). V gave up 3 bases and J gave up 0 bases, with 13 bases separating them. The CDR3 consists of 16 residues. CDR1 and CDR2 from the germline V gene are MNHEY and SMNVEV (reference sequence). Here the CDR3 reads CASSLKGRTSTDTQYF. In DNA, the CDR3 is TGTGCCAGCAGTTTGAAAGGACGGACTAGCACAGATACGCAGTATTTT.

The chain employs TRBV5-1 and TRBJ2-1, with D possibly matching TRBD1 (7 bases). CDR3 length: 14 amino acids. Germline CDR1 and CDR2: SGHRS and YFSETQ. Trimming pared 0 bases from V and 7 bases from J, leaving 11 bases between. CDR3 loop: CASSLGSGGNEQFF. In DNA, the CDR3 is TGCGCCAGCAGCTTGGGGTCAGGGGGGAATGAGCAGTTCTTC.

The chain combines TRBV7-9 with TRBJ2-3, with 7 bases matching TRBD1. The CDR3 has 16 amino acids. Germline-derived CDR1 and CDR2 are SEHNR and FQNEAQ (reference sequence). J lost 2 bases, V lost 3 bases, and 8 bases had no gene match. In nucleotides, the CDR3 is TGTGCCAGCAGCTTGACAGGGTTGGGTTACACAGATACGCAGTATTTT. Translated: CASSLTGLGYTDTQYF. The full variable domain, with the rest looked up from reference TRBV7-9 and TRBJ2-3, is DTGVSQNPRHKITKRGQNVTFRCDPISEHNRLYWYRQTLGQGPEFLTYFQNEAQLEKSRLLSDRFSAERPKGSFSTLEIQRTEQGDSAMYLCASSLTGLGYTDTQYFGPGTRLTVL.

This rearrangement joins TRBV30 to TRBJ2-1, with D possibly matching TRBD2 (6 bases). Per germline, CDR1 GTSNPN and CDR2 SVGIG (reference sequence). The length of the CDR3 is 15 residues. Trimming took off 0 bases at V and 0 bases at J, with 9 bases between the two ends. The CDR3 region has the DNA TGTGCCTGGAGTGTTGGGAGGAGCTCCTACAATGAGCAGTTCTTC. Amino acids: CAWSVGRSSYNEQFF.

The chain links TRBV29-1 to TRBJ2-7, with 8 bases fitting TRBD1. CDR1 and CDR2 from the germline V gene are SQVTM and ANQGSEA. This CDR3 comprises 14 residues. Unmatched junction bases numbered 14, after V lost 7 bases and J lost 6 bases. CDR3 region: CSAWTGSHIVEQYF. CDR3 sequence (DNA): TGCAGCGCATGGACAGGGTCCCATATTGTCGAGCAGTACTTC.

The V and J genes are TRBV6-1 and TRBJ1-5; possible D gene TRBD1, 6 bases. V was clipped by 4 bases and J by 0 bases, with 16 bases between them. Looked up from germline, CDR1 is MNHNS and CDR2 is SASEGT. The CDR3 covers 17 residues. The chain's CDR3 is CASSGGGTPNSNQPQHF. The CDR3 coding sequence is TGTGCCAGCAGTGGAGGGGGAACCCCAAATAGCAATCAGCCCCAGCATTTT.

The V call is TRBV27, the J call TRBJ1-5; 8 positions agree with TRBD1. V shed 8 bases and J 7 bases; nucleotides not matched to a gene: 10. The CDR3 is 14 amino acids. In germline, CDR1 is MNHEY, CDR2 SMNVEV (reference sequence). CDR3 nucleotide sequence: TGTGCCAGCTCCCCCGCAGGGGGCCCCCAGCCCCAGCATTTT. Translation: CASSPAGGPQPQHF.

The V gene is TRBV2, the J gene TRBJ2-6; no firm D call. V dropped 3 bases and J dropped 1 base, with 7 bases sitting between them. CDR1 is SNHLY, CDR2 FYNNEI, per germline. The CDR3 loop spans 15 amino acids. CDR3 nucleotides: TGTGCCAGCAGTGAGAAGACTTCTGGGGCCAACGTCCTGACTTTC. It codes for CASSEKTSGANVLTF.

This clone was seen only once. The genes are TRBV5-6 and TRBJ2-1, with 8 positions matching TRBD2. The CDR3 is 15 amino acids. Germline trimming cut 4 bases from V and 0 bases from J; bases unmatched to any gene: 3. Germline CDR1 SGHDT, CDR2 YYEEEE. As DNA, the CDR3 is TGTGCCAGCAGCCCGGGACTAGACTCCTACAATGAGCAGTTCTTC. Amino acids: CASSPGLDSYNEQFF.

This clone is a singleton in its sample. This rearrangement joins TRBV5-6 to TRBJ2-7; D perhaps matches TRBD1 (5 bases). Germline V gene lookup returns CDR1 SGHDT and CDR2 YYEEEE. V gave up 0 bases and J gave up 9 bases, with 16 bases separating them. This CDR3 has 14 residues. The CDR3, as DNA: TGTGCCAGCAGCTTGGAATCAACAGGCCTAGGGCAGTACTTC. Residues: CASSLESTGLGQYF.